This TCR beta chain was recovered during a study of a mutant IDH1 vaccine in newly diagnosed glioma. Study context: Treated patients comprised around 62% males and roughly 40% females, mean age approximately 38 years. Previous care, which was radiotherapy, temozolomide, or both, most often involved both.

Indicated time point: week 23, last vaccination. One vaccine dose held 300 ug of mutant IDH1 20-mer peptide and came with topical imiquimod. Trimming pared 10 bases from V and 2 bases from J, leaving 28 bases between. CDR1 is SGDLS, CDR2 YYNGEE, per germline. The CDR3 is made up of 17 amino acids. Study-wide points: There were vaccine-induced immune responses in approximately 95% of the patients. It seemed that pseudoprogression was not linked to changes in the top peripheral T cell clonotypes.

Sequencing used immunoSEQ multiplex PCR; TCRdb keeps in-frame clones, though not all of them. The repertoire consists of roughly 10,000 clones, with around 88% occurring once and the leading ten covering around 5.2%. Of note for this clone: Its target is not known.

The rearrangement links TRBV9 to TRBJ2-7; possible D gene TRBD2, 7 bases. This specimen consisted of PBMCs, obtained from a glioma patient whose treatment included an IDH1 peptide vaccine. This clonotype was sampled from a woman aged 40 to 49 with glioma. Some clones in this sample may be carry-over from other donors' samples. The CDR3 is CAGTGTVGGGLAYEQYF. The CDR3 DNA sequence: TGTGCCGGAACTGGGACGGTAGGGGGGGGACTTGCCTACGAGCAGTACTTC. The full variable domain, rest sourced from reference TRBV9 and TRBJ2-7, is DSGVTQTPKHLITATGQRVTLRCSPRSGDLSVYWYQQSLDQGLQFLIQYYNGEERAKGNILERFSAQQFPDLHSELNLSSLELGDSALYFCAGTGTVGGGLAYEQYFGPGTRLTVT.